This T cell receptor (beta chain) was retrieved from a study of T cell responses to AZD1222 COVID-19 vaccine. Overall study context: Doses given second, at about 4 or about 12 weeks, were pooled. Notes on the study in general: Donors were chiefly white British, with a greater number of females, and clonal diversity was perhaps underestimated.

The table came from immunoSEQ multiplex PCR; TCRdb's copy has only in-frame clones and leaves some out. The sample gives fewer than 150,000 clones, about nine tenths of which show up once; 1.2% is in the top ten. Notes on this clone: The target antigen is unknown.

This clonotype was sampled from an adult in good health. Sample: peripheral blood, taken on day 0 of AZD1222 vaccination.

Written as DNA, the CDR3 is TGTGCCAGCACCTTTTGGAGGACAGGGTTAAAGGGAGTCACAGATACGCAGTATTTT. Translated: CASTFWRTGLKGVTDTQYF. The chain is built from TRBV7-9 and TRBJ2-3, with TRBD1 matching 8 bases. J lost 2 bases, V lost 7 bases, and 20 bases had no gene match. In germline, CDR1 is SEHNR, CDR2 FQNEAQ (reference sequence). The length of the CDR3 is 19 residues.